This T cell receptor (beta chain) was observed in a study of vaccination effects on CD4 cells after COVID-19. Overall study: ViraFEST used viral peptide pools to expand antigen-specific CD4+ T cells before sequencing.

Findings of the study overall: Healthy vaccinees' vaccine-induced clones included only 1 of 255 cross-reacting with common cold coronaviruses.

A note on this clone: Its target is unknown.

Profiling relied on immunoSEQ multiplex PCR, and the TCRdb table lists in-frame clones only, not all of them. Of about 8,900 clones listed, about three quarters are singletons. Subsequent to a culture period of 10 to 11 days, CD4+ T cells were isolated. All study participants received two doses of BNT162b2 or mRNA-1273 vaccine. None of these healthy vaccinees had been infected with SARS-CoV-2 before vaccination. At days 3 and 7, half of the medium was exchanged for IL-2 medium. Germline V lookup: CDR1 SGHDN, CDR2 FVKESK. The CDR3 is 15 amino acids. Trimming removed 4 bases from V and 6 bases from J; junction bases left unmatched: 8.

This sequence joins TRBV14 and TRBJ1-4, with 7 bases that match TRBD1. This material consisted of CD4+ T cells from PBMCs cultured without peptide, taken after COVID-19 vaccination. This sequence was found in a human donor who received a COVID-19 vaccine. CDR3 amino acids: CASSPRTGSDEKLFF. The CDR3 nucleotides are TGTGCCAGCAGCCCGAGGACAGGATCTGATGAAAAACTGTTTTTT.